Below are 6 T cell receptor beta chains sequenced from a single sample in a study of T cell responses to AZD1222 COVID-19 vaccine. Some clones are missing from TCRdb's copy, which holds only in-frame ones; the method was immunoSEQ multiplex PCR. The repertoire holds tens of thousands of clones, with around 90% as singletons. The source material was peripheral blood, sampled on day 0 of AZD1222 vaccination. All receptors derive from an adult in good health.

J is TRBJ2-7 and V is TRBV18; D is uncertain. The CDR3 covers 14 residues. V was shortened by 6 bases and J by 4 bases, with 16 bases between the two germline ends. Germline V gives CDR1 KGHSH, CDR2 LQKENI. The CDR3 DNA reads TGTGCCAGCTCCCTGTTGGCCGGGTCTTACGAGCAGTACTTC. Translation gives CASSLLAGSYEQYF.

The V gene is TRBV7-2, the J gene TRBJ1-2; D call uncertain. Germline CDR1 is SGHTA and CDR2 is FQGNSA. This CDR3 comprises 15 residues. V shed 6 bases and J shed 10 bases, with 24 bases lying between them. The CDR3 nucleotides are TGTGCCAGCAGTCTAACGGCAGCACCCTATGATGTCTACACCTTC. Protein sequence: CASSLTAAPYDVYTF. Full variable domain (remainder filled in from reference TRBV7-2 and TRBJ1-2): GAGVSQSPSNKVTEKGKDVELRCDPISGHTALYWYRQSLGQGLEFLIYFQGNSAPDKSGLPSDRFSAERTGGSVSTLTIQRTQQEDSAVYLCASSLTAAPYDVYTFGSGTRLTVV.

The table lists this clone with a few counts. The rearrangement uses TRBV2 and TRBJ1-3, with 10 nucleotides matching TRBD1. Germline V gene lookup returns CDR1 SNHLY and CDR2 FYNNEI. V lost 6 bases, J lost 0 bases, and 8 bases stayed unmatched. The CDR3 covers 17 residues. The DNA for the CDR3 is TGTGCCAGCAGCCCGGGACAGGGGCGAAGCTCTGGAAACACCATATATTTT. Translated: CASSPGQGRSSGNTIYF.

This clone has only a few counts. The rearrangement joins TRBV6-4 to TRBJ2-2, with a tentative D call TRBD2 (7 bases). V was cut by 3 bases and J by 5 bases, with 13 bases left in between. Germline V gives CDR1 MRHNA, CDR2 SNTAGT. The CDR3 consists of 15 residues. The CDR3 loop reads CASSEMGGPTGELFF. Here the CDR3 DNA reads TGTGCCAGCAGTGAGATGGGGGGGCCGACCGGGGAGCTGTTTTTT.

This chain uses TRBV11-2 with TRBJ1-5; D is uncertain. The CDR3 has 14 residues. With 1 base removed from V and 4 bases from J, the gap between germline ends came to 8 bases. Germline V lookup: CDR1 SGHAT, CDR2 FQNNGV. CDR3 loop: CASSLGSVNQPQHF. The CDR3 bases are TGTGCCAGCAGCTTAGGGTCAGTAAATCAGCCCCAGCATTTT.

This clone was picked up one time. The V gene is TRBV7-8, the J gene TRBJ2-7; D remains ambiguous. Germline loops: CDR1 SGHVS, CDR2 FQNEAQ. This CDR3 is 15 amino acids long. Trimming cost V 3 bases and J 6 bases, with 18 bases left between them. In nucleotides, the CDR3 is TGTGCCAGCAGCTTTAGTACGAACGTCCCCAGCGAGCAGTACTTC. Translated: CASSFSTNVPSEQYF. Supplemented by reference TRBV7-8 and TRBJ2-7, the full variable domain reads GAGVSQSPRYKVAKRGQDVALRCDPISGHVSLFWYQQALGQGPEFLTYFQNEAQLDKSGLPSDRFFAERPEGSVSTLKIQRTQQEDSAVYLCASSFSTNVPSEQYFGPGTRLTVT.